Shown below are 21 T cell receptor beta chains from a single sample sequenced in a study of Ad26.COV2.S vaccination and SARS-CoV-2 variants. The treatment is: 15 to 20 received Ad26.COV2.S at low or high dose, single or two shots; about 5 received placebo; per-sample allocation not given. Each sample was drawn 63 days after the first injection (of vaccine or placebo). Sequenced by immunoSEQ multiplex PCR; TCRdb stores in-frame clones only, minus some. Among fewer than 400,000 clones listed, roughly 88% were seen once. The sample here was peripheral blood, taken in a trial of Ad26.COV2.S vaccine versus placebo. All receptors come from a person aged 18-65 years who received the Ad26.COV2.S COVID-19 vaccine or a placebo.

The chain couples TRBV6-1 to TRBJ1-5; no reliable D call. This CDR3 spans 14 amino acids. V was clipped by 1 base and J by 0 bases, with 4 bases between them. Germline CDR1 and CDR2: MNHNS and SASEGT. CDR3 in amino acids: CASSEGNSNQPQHF. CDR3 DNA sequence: TGTGCCAGCAGTGAAGGGAATAGCAATCAGCCCCAGCATTTT.

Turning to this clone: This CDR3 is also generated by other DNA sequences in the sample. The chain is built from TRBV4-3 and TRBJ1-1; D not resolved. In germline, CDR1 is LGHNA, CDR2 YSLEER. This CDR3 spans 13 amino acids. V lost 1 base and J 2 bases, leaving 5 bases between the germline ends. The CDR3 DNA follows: TGCGCCAGCAGCCAAGGGGGAAACACTGAAGCTTTCTTT. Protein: CASSQGGNTEAFF.

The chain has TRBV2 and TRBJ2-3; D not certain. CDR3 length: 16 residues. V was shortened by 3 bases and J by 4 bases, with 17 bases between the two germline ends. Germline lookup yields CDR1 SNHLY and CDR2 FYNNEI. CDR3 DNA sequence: TGTGCCAGCAGTGAGTACGTTCTCCCGGGCGCAGATACGCAGTATTTT. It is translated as CASSEYVLPGADTQYF.

The CDR3, as DNA: TGTGCCTCCTCCCCGGGACTAGCGGGGAGAGGAACCTTCACAGATACGCAGTATTTT. This codes for CASSPGLAGRGTFTDTQYF. The chain couples TRBV19 to TRBJ2-3; 13 positions match TRBD2. Germline-derived CDR1 and CDR2 are LNHDA and SQIVND (reference sequence). With 11 bases clipped from V and 2 bases from J, the junction kept 19 bases outside the gene matches. CDR3 length: 19 residues.

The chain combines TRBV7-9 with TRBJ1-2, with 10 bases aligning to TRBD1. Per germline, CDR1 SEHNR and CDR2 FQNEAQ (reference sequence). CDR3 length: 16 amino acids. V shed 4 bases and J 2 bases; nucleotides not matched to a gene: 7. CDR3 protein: CASSSGTGEQNYGYTF. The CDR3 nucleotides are TGTGCCAGCAGCTCAGGGACAGGGGAGCAAAACTATGGCTACACCTTC.

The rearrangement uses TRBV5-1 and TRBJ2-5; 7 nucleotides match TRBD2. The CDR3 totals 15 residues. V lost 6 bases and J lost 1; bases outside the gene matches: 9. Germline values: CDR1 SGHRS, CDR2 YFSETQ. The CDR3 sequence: CASNLAVDFQETQYF. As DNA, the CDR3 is TGCGCCAGCAACCTAGCGGTAGATTTCCAAGAGACCCAGTACTTC.

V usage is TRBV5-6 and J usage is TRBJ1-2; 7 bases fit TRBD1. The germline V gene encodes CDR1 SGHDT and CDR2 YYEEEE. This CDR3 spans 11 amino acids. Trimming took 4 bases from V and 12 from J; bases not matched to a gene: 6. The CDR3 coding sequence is TGTGCCAGCAGCGTCGGGACAGCCGACACCTTC. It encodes CASSVGTADTF.

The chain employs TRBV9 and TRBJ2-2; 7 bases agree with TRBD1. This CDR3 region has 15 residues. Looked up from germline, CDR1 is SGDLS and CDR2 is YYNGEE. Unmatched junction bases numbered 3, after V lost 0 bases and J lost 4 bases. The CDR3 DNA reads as TGTGCCAGCAGCGTAGGAGGGGGCCTCACCGGGGAGCTGTTTTTT. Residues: CASSVGGGLTGELFF.

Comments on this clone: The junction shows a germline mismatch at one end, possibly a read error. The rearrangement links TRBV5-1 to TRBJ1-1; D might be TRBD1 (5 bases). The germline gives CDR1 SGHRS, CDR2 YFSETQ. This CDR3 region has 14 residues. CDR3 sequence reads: CARRPGGSKTEAFF. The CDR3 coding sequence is TGCGCCCGCAGGCCGGGGGGGTCGAAAACTGAAGCTTTCTTT.

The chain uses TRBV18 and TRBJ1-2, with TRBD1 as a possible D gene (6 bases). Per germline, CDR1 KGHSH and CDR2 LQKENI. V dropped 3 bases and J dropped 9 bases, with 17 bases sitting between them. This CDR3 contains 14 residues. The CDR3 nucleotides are TGTGCCAGCTCACCGGAAGGGGGATTCGTTCGCTACACCTTC. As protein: CASSPEGGFVRYTF.

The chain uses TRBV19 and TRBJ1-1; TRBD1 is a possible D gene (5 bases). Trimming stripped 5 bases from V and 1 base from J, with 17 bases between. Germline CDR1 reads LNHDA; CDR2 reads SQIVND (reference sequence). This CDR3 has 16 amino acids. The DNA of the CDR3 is TGTGCCAGTAGTTTCTTAGGGGAATCAGCGAACACTGAAGCTTTCTTT. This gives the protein CASSFLGESANTEAFF.

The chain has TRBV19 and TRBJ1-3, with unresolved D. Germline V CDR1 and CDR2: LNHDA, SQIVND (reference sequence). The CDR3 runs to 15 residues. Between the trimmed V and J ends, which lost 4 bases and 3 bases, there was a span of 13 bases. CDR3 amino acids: CASSNPRIFGNTIYF. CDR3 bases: TGTGCCAGTAGTAACCCCCGGATATTTGGAAACACCATATATTTT.

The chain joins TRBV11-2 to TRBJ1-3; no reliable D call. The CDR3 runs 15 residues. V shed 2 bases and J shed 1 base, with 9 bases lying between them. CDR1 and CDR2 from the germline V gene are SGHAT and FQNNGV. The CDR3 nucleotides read TGTGCCAGCAGCTTATGGGGAGGGTCTGGAAACACCATATATTTT. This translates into CASSLWGGSGNTIYF. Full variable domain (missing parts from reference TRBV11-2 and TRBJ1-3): EAGVAQSPRYKIIEKRQSVAFWCNPISGHATLYWYQQILGQGPKLLIQFQNNGVVDDSQLPKDRFSAERLKGVDSTLKIQPAKLEDSAVYLCASSLWGGSGNTIYFGEGSWLTVV.

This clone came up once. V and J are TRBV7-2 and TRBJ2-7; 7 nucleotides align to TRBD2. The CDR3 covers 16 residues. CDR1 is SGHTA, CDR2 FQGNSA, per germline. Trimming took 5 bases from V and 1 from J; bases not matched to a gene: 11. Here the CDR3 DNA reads TGTGCCAGCAGCCTCGGGCCGGCGGGGGAGTCCTACGAGCAGTACTTC. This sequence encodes CASSLGPAGESYEQYF.

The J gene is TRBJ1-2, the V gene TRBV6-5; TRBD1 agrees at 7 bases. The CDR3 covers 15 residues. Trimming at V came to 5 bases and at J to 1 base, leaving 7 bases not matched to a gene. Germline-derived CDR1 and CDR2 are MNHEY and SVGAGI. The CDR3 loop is CASSRQGGVNYGYTF. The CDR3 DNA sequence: TGTGCCAGCAGTCGACAGGGTGGGGTTAACTATGGCTACACCTTC.

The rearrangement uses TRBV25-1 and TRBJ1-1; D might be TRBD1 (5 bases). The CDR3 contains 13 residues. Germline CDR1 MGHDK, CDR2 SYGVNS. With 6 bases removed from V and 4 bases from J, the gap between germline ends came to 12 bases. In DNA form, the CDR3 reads TGTGCCAGCAGCCCTGGCGGGGGCACTGAAGCTTTCTTT. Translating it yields CASSPGGGTEAFF.

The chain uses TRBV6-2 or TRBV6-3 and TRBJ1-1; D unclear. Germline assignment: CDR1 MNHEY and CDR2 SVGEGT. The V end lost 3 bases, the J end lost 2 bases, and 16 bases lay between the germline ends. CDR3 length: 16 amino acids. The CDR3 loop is CASSYNSGFLNTEAFF. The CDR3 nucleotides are TGTGCCAGCAGTTATAACTCGGGTTTCCTAAACACTGAAGCTTTCTTT.

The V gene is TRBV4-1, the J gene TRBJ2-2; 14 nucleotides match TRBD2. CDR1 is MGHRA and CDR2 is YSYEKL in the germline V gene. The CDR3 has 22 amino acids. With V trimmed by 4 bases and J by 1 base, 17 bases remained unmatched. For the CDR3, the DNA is TGCGCCAGCAGCCGGGGATCACGATGGACTAGCGGGGGGCCGGGGAACACCGGGGAGCTGTTTTTT. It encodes CASSRGSRWTSGGPGNTGELFF.

The CDR3 DNA reads TGTGCCAGCAGCGCTGGACTCCAAGGCGGCTCACCCCTCCACTTT. It encodes CASSAGLQGGSPLHF. V and J are TRBV9 and TRBJ1-6, with D unclear. This CDR3 comprises 15 residues. Trimming stripped 3 bases from V and 10 bases from J, with 17 bases between. Germline CDR1 SGDLS, CDR2 YYNGEE.

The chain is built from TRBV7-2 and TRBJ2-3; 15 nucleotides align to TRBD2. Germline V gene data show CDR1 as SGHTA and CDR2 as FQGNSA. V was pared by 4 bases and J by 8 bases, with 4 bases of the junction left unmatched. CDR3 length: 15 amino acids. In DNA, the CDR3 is TGTGCCAGCAGCTCCACGGGACTAGCGGGAGGTACGCAGTATTTT. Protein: CASSSTGLAGGTQYF. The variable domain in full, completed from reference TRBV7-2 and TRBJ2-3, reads GAGVSQSPSNKVTEKGKDVELRCDPISGHTALYWYRQSLGQGLEFLIYFQGNSAPDKSGLPSDRFSAERTGGSVSTLTIQRTQQEDSAVYLCASSSTGLAGGTQYFGPGTRLTVL.

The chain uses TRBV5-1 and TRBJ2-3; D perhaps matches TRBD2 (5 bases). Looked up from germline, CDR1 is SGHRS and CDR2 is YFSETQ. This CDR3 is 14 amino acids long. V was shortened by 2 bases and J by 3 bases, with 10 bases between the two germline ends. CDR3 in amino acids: CASSFEVATDTQYF. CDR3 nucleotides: TGCGCCAGCAGCTTCGAAGTAGCGACAGATACGCAGTATTTT.